This TCR beta chain was found in a study of blood T cell repertoires in COVID-19 (dated by TCRdb to the early 2020s). General notes on the study: Samples covering the acute and convalescent phases of COVID-19 were provided by collaborators in the United States, Italy and Spain. The repertoires were released in a freely available public database intended as a resource for research on the immune response to SARS-CoV-2. Samples were obtained from the ongoing ImmuneRACE study (first 160 participants) and from 1,254 subjects provided by 6 global collaborators. The sample metadata nearly always contained a de-identified subject ID, COVID-19 status, age in years and sex. HLA class I and class II types, where available, came from metadata supplied by the sample provider rather than from assay-based typing. Deeply sampled blood TCRbeta repertoires from subjects exposed to, actively infected with, or recovered from COVID-19 were included in the dataset. The prospective study material was composed of cDNA or gDNA derived from T cells, B-cell-depleted T cells, or PBMCs. What the study reported, not specific to this receptor: The quantity of clinical and demographic metadata differed by source and by participant and was supplied without curation.

Taken from cysteine to phenylalanine, the CDR3 has 15 residues. The CDR3 DNA has 45 bases and is translated from base 1. CDR1 and CDR2 are read off the germline V gene as MNHEY and SVGEGT. Ends trimmed: V by 4 bases, J by 2 bases; bases unmatched to a gene: 4. About this clone itself: It has no known antigen specificity. Per-base qualities were not stored, and no clone one base away is much larger.

TCRbeta CDR3 regions were amplified from genomic DNA using the immunoSEQ Assay, a bias-controlled multiplex PCR. Processing in the source paper ran as follows. Nucleated cell counts per sample were estimated from amplification of reference gene primers within the assay. Sequence reads were collapsed and filtered to measure the absolute abundance of every unique TCRbeta CDR3 rearrangement. For each sample, productive Simpson clonality was calculated by taking the square root of Simpson's diversity index across productive rearrangements. TCRdb took this table from immuneACCESS and kept in-frame rearrangements with V and J called. Such tables lack part of the clones; where checked against another copy, unresolved V genes explain under half of the gap, and the rest is unexplained. Clone size and V and J calls were adopted from that table, with D and trimming inferred from the DNA. Across this sample there are about 40,000 clones, with about 90% seen only once. In total, the top ten clones hold approximately 8.3% of the sample.

Collaborating institutions collected whole blood in K2EDTA tubes following their own protocols. For TCRbeta analysis, collaborator samples were shipped as frozen whole blood, as isolated PBMCs, or as DNA extracted from either sample type. The V gene is TRBV6-2 or TRBV6-3 and the J gene is TRBJ1-4; 7 central nucleotides agree with TRBD1. The sequenced material came from peripheral blood. This clonotype was obtained from a man aged 50-59 years with active COVID-19. This receptor has the CDR3 CASSSRGQTNEKLFF. The DNA is as follows: TGTGCCAGCAGTTCTAGGGGACAGACTAATGAAAAACTGTTTTTT.